The entry that follows covers one TCR beta chain sequence. Autologous stem cell transplantation was followed by relapse in every patient, and brentuximab vedotin exposure varied. This entry belongs to a study of PD-1 blockade in classical Hodgkin lymphoma. Looking at the study overall: Each patient was given nivolumab 3 mg/kg through a vein every 2 weeks.

The method was immunoSEQ multiplex PCR; TCRdb's version includes in-frame clones alone and lacks a portion of them. This table holds about 22,000 clones, around 80% found once. V dropped 3 bases and J dropped 4 bases, with 13 bases sitting between them. This CDR3 has 14 residues. Germline loops: CDR1 MDHEN, CDR2 SYDVKM. This clonotype was obtained from a human donor with classical Hodgkin lymphoma. Sequenced here: peripheral blood mononuclear cells (PBMCs), sampled before the second cycle of nivolumab. The gene calls are TRBV28 and TRBJ2-7; tentatively, D is TRBD1 (5 bases). The CDR3 is CASSFQFQGYEQYF. The CDR3 coding sequence is TGTGCCAGCAGTTTCCAGTTTCAGGGTTACGAGCAGTACTTC.